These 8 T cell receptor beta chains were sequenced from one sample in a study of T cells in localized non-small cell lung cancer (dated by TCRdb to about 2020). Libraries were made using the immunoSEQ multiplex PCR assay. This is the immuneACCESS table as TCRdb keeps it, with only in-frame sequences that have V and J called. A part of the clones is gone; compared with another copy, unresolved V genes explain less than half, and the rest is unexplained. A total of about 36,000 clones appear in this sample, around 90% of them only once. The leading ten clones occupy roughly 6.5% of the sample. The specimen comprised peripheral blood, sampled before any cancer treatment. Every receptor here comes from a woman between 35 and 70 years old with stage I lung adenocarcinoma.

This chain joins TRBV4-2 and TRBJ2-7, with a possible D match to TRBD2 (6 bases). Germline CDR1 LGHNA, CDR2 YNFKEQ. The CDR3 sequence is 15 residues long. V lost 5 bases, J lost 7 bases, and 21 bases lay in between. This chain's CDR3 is CASSSTAGPPGEQYF. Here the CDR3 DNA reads TGTGCCAGCAGCTCGACCGCGGGACCCCCCGGGGAGCAGTACTTC.

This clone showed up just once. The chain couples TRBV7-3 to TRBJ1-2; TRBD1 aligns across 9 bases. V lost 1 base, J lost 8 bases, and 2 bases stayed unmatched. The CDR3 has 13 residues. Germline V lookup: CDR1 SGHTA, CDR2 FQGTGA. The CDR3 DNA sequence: TGTGCCAGCAGCTTAAGGACAGGGGAGGGCTACACCTTC. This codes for CASSLRTGEGYTF.

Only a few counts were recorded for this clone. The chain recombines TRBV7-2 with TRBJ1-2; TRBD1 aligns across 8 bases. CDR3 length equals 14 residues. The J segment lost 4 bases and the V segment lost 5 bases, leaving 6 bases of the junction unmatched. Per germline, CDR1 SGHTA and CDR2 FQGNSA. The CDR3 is CASSEDRGPYGYTF. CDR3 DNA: TGTGCCAGCAGCGAAGACAGGGGTCCCTATGGCTACACCTTC.

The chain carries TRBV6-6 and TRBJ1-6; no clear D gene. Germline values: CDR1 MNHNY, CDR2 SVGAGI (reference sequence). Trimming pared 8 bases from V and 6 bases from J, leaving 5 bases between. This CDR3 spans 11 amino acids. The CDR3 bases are TGTGCCAGCGGGATTAATTCACCCCTCCACTTT. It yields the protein CASGINSPLHF.

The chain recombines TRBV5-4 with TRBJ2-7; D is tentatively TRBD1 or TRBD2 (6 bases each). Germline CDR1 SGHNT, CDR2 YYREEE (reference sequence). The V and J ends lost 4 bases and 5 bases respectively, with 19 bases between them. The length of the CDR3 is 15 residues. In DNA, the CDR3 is TGTGCCAGCAGCCCCTGGGGGGCACAGGTCGACGAGCAGTACTTC. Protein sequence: CASSPWGAQVDEQYF. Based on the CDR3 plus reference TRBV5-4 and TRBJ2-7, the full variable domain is ETGVTQSPTHLIKTRGQQVTLRCSSQSGHNTVSWYQQALGQGPQFIFQYYREEENGRGNFPPRFSGLQFPNYSSELNVNALELDDSALYLCASSPWGAQVDEQYFGPGTRLTVT.

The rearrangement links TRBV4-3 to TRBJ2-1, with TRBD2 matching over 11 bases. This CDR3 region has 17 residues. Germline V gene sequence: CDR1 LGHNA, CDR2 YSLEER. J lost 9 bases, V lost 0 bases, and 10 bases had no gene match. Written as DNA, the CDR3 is TGCGCCAGCAGCCAAGATTGGATAGCGGGGGGGCCAAGTGAGCAGTTCTTC. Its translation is CASSQDWIAGGPSEQFF.

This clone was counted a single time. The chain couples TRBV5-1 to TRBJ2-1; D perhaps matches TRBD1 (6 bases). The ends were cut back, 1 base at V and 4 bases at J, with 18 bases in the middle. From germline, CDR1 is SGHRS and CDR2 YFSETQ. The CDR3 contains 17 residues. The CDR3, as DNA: TGCGCCAGCAGCTTGAGTACAGGGTTATTGGGATACAATGAGCAGTTCTTC. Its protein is CASSLSTGLLGYNEQFF.

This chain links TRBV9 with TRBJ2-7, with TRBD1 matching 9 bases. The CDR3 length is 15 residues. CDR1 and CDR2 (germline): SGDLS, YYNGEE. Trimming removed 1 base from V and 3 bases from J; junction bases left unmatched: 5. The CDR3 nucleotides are TGTGCCAGCAGCGTAACCGGGACAGGGAACTACGAGCAGTACTTC. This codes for CASSVTGTGNYEQYF.